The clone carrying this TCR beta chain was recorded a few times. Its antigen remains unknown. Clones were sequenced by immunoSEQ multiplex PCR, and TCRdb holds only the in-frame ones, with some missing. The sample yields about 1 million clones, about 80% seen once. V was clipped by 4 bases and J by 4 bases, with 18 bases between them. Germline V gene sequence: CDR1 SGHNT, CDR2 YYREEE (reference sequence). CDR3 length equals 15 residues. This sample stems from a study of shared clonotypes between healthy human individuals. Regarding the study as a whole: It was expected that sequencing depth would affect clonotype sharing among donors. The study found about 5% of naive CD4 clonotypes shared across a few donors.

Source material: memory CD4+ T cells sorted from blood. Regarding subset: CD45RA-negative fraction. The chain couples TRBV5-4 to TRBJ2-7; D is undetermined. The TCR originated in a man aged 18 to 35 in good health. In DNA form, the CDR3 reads TGTGCCAGCAGCCCTCGTAATTCTAAAGGGTACGAGCAGTACTTC. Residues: CASSPRNSKGYEQYF.